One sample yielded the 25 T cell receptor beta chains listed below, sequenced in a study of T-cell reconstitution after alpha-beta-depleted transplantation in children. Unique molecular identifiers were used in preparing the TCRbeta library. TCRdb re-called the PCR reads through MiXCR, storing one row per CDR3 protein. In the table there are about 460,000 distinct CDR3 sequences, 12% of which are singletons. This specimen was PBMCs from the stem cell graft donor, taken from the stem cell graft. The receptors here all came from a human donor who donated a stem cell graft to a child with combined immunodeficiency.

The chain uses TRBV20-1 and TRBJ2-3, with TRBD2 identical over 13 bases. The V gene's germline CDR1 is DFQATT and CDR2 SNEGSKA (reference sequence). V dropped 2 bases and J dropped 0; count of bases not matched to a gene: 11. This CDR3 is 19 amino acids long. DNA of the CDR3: TGCAGTGCTAGATTCACAACTAGCGGGGGGGTCCCTAGCACAGATACGCAGTATTTT. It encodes CSARFTTSGGVPSTDTQYF.

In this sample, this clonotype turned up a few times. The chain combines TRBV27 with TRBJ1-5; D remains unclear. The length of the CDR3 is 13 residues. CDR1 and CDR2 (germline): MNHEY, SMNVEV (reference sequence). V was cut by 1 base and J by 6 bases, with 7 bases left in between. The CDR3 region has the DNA TGTGCCAGCAGTTTATTATCCGGTCAGCCCCAGCATTTT. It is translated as CASSLLSGQPQHF.

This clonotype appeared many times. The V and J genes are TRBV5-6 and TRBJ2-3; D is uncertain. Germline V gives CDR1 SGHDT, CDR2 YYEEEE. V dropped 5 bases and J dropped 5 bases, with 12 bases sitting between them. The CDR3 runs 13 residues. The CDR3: CASSRRRGDTQYF. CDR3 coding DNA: TGTGCCAGCAGTCGCCGACGAGGAGATACGCAGTATTTT.

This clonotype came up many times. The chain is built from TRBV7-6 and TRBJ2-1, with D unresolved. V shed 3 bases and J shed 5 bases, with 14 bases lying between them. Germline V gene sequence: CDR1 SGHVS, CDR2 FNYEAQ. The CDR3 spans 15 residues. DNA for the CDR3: TGTGCCAGCAGCTTGACCGAGCCGGCCCACAATGAGCAGTTCTTC. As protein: CASSLTEPAHNEQFF.

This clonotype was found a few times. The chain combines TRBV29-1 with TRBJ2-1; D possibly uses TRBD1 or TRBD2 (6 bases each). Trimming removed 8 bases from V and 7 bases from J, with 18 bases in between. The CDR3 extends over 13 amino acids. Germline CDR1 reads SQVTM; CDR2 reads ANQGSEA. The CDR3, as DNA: TGCAGCTCTGGGGGGCAGATAGGGAATGAGCAGTTCTTC. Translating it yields CSSGGQIGNEQFF.

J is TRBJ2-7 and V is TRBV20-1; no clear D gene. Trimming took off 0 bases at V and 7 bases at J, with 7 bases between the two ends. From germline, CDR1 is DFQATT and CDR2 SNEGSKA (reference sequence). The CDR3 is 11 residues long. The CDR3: CSARDGWEQYF. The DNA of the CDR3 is TGCAGTGCTAGAGACGGTTGGGAGCAGTACTTC.

CDR3 bases: TGTGCCAGCAGAGCCCCACGACCGAAATCTACAATCAATGAGCAGTTCTTC. It translates to CASRAPRPKSTINEQFF. V gene TRBV6-4 combines with J gene TRBJ2-1; no clear D. CDR1 and CDR2 from the germline V gene are MRHNA and SNTAGT. The V gene lost 6 bases and the J gene lost 6 bases, with 24 bases spanning the gap. The CDR3 covers 17 residues.

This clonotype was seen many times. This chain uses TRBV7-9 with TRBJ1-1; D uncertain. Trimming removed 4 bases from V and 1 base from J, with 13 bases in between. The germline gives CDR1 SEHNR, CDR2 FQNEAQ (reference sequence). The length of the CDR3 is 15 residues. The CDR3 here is CASSYLEGGNTEAFF. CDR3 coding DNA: TGTGCCAGCAGCTACCTGGAGGGAGGGAACACTGAAGCTTTCTTT.

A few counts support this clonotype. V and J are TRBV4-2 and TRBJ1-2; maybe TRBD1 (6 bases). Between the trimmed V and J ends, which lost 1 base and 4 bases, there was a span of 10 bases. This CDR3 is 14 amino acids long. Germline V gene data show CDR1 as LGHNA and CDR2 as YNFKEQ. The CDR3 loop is CASSQAGGGYGYTF. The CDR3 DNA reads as TGTGCCAGCAGCCAAGCTGGAGGGGGCTATGGCTACACCTTC.

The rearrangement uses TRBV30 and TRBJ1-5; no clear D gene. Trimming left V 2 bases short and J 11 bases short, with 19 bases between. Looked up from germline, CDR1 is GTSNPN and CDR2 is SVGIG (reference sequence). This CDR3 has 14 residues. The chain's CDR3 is CAWSSGPKSSTQHF. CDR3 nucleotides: TGTGCCTGGAGTTCTGGACCCAAGTCCAGTACCCAGCATTTT.

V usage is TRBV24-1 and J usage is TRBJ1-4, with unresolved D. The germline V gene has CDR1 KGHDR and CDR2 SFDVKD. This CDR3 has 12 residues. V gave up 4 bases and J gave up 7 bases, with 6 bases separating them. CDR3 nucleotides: TGTGCCACCAGTGACCCCACTGAAAAACTGTTTTTT. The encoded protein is CATSDPTEKLFF.

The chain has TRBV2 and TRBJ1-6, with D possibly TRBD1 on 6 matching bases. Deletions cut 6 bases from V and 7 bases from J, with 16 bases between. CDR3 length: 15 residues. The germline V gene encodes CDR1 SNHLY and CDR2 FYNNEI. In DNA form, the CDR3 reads TGTGCCAGCAGCCGGGAGGCCAGGGGCAATTCACCCCTCCACTTT. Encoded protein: CASSREARGNSPLHF.

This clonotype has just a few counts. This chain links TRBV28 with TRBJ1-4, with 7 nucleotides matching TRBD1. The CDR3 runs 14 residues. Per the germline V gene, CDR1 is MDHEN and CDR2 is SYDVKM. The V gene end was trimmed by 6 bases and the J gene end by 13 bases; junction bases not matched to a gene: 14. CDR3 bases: TGTGCCAGCAGCGAACAGGGGCCCTCGTTCGGACTGTTTTTT. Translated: CASSEQGPSFGLFF.

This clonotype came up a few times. CDR3 sequence: CASSLLGPGDTQYF. For the CDR3, the DNA is TGTGCCAGCAGTTTATTGGGCCCTGGGGATACGCAGTATTTT. The chain links TRBV12-3 or TRBV12-4 to TRBJ2-3; D remains unclear. This CDR3 has 14 residues. Trimming removed 2 bases at V and 6 bases at J, with 12 bases between.

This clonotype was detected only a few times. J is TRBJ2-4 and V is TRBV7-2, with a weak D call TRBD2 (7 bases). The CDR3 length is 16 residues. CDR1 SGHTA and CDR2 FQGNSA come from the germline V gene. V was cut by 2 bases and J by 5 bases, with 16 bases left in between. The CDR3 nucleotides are TGTGCCAGCAGCTTACGTTCGGGGAGGGGGGAAAACATTCAGTACTTC. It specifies CASSLRSGRGENIQYF. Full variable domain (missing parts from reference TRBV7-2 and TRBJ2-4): GAGVSQSPSNKVTEKGKDVELRCDPISGHTALYWYRQSLGQGLEFLIYFQGNSAPDKSGLPSDRFSAERTGGSVSTLTIQRTQQEDSAVYLCASSLRSGRGENIQYFGAGTRLSVL.

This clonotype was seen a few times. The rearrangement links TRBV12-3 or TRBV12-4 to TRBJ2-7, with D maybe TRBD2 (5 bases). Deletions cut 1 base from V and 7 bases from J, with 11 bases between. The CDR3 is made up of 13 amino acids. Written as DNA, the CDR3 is TGTGCCAGCAGTTTAGGCGGGCACGCGGAGCAGTACTTC. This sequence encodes CASSLGGHAEQYF.

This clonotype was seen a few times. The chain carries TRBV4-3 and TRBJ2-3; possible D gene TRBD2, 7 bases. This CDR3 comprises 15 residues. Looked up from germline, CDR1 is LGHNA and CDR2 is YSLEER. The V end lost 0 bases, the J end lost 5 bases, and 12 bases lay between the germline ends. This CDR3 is CASSQDGGRGDTQYF. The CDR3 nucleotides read TGCGCCAGCAGCCAAGACGGGGGGCGGGGAGATACGCAGTATTTT.

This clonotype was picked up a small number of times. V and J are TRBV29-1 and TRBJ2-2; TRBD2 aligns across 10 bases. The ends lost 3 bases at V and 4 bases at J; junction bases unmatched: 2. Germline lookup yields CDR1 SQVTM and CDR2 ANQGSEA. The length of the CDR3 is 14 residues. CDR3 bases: TGCAGCGTTGAGGGACTAGCGAGCACCGGGGAGCTGTTTTTT. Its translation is CSVEGLASTGELFF.

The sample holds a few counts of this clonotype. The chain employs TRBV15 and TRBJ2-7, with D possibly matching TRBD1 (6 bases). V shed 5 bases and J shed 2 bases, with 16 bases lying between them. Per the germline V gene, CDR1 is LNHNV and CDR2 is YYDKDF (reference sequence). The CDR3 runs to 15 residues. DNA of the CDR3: TGTGCCACCAGCCCCGAGGAGGACAGCACCTACGAGCAGTACTTC. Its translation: CATSPEEDSTYEQYF.

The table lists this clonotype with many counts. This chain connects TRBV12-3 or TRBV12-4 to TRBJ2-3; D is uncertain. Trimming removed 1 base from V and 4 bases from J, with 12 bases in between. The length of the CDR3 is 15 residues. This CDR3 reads CASSLDSFRADTQYF. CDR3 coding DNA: TGTGCCAGCAGTTTAGACTCTTTTAGAGCAGATACGCAGTATTTT.

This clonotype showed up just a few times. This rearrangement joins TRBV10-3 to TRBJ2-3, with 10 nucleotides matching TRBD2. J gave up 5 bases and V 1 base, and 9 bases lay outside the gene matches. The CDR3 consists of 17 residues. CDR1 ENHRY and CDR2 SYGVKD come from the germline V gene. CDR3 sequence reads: CAISEYERGGSGDTQYF. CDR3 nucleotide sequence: TGTGCCATCAGTGAGTACGAGCGGGGGGGCAGTGGAGATACGCAGTATTTT.

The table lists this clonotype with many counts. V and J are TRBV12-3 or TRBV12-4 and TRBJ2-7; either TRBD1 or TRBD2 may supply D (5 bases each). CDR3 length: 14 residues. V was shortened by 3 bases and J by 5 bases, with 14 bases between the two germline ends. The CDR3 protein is CASSFGRRGHEQYF. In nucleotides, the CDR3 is TGTGCCAGCAGTTTTGGGAGACGGGGCCACGAGCAGTACTTC.

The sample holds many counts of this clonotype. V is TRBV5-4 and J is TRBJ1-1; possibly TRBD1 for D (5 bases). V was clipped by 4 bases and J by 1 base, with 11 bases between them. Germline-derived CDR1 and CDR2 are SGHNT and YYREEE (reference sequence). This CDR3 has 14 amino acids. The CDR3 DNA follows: TGTGCCAGCAGCCCGGTGGGACGGAACACTGAAGCTTTCTTT. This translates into CASSPVGRNTEAFF. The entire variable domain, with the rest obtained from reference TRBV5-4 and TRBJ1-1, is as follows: ETGVTQSPTHLIKTRGQQVTLRCSSQSGHNTVSWYQQALGQGPQFIFQYYREEENGRGNFPPRFSGLQFPNYSSELNVNALELDDSALYLCASSPVGRNTEAFFGQGTRLTVV.

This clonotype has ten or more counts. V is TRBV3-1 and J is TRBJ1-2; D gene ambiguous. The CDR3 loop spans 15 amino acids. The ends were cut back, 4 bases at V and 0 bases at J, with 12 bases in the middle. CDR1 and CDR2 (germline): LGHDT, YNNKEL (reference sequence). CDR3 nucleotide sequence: TGTGCCAGCAGCCCTAGGACGGATACTAACTATGGCTACACCTTC. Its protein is CASSPRTDTNYGYTF.

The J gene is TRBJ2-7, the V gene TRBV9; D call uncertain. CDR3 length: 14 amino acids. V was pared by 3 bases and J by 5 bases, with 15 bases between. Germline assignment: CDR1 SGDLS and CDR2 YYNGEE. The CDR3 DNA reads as TGTGCCAGCAGCGGGTGGGCTAAAGGGAACGAGCAGTACTTC. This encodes CASSGWAKGNEQYF. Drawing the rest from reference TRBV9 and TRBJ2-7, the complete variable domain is DSGVTQTPKHLITATGQRVTLRCSPRSGDLSVYWYQQSLDQGLQFLIQYYNGEERAKGNILERFSAQQFPDLHSELNLSSLELGDSALYFCASSGWAKGNEQYFGPGTRLTVT.